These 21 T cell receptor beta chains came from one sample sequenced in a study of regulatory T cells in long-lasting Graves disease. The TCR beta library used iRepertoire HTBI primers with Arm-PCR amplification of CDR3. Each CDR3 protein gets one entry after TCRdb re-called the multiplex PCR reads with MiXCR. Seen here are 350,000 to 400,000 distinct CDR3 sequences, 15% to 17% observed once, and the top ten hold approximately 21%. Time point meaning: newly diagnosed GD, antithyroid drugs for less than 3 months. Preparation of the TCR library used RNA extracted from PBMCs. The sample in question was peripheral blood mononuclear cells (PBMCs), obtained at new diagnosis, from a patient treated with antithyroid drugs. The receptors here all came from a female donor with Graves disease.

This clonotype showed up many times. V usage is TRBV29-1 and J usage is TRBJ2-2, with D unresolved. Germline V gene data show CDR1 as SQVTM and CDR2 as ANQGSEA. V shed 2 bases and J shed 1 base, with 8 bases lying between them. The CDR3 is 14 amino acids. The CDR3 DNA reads TGCAGCGTTGAATGCTCTCAGAACACCGGGGAGCTGTTTTTT. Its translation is CSVECSQNTGELFF.

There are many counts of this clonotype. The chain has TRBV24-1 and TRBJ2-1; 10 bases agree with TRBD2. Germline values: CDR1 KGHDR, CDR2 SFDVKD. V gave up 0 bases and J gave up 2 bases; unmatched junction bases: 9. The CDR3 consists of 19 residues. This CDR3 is CATSDLASGSAQTYNEQFF. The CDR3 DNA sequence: TGTGCCACCAGTGATTTGGCTAGCGGGAGCGCGCAGACCTACAATGAGCAGTTCTTC.

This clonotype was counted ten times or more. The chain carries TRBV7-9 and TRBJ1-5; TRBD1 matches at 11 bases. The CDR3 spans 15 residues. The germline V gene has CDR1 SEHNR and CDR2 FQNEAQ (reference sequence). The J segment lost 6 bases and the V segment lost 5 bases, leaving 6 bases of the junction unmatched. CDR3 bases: TGTGCCAGCAGCCCGGGACAGGGGGTGGCTCAGCCCCAGCATTTT. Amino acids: CASSPGQGVAQPQHF.

CDR3 region: CASSLEFGTGHGYTF. The CDR3 coding sequence is TGCGCCAGCAGCTTGGAATTCGGGACAGGGCATGGCTACACCTTC. The chain carries TRBV5-1 and TRBJ1-2; 9 bases map to TRBD1. The germline CDR1 and CDR2 sequences are SGHRS and YFSETQ. V lost 0 bases, J lost 6 bases, and 6 bases stayed unmatched. The CDR3 length is 15 residues.

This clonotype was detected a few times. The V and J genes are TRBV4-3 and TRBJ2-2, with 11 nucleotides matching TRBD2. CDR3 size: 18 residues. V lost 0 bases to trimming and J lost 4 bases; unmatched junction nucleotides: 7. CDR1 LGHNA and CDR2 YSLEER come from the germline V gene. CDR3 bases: TGCGCCAGCAGCCAAGATCTTCTAGCGGGAGGTCTCACCGGGGAGCTGTTTTTT. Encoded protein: CASSQDLLAGGLTGELFF.

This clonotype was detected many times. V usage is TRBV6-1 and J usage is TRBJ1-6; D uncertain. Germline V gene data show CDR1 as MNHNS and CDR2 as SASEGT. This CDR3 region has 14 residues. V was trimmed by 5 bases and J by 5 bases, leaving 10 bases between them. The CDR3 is CASSIQVNNSPLHF. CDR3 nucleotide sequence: TGTGCCAGCAGTATTCAAGTTAATAATTCACCCCTCCACTTT.

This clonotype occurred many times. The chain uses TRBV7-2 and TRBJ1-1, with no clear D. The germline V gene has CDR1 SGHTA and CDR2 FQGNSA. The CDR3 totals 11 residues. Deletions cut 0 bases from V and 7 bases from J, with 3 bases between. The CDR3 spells CASSLAHEAFF. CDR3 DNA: TGTGCCAGCAGCTTAGCTCATGAAGCTTTCTTT.

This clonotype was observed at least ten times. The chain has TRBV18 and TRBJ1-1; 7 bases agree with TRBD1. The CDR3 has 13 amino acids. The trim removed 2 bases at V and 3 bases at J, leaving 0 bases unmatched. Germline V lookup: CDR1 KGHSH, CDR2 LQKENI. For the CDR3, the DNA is TGTGCCAGCTCACCAGGACAGGACACTGAAGCTTTCTTT. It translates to CASSPGQDTEAFF.

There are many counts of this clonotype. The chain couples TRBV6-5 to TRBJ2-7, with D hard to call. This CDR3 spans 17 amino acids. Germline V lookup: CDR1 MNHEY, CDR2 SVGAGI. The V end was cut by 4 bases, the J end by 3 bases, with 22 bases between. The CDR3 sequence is CASSSESRTESLYEQYF. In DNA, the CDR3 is TGTGCCAGCAGTTCCGAATCCCGGACCGAATCCCTCTACGAGCAGTACTTC.

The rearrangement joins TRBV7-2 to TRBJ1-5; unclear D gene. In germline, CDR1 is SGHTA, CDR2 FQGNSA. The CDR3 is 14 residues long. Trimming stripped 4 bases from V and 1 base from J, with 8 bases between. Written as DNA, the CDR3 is TGTGCCAGCAGCTATGACTGGAGCAATCAGCCCCAGCATTTT. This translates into CASSYDWSNQPQHF.

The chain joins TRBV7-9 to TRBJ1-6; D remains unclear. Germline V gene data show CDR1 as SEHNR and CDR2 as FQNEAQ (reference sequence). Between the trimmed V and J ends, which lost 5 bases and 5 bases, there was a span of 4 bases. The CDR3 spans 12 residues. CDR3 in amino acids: CASSPDNSPLHF. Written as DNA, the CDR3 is TGTGCCAGCAGCCCGGATAATTCACCCCTCCACTTT.

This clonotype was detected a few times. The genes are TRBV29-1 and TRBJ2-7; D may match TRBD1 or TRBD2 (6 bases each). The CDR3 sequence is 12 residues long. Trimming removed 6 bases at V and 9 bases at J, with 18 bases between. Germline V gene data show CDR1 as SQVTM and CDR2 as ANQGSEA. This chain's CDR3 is CSVRTAAEGQYF. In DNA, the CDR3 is TGCAGCGTCCGGACAGCTGCGGAGGGGCAGTACTTC.

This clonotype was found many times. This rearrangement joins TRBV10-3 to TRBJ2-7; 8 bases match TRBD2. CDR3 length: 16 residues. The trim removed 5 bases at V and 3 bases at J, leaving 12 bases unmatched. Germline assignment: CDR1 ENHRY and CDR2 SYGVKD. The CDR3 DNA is TGTGCCATCAGTCCCCTCAGCGGGAGCTTCAACTACGAGCAGTACTTC. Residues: CAISPLSGSFNYEQYF.

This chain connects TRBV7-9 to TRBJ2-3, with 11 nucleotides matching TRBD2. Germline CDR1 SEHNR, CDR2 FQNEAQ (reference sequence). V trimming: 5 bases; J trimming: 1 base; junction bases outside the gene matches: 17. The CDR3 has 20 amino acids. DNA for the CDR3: TGTGCCAGCAGCCACGGCGGGCTAGCGGGGGGATCAAGGGGCACAGATACGCAGTATTTT. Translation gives CASSHGGLAGGSRGTDTQYF.

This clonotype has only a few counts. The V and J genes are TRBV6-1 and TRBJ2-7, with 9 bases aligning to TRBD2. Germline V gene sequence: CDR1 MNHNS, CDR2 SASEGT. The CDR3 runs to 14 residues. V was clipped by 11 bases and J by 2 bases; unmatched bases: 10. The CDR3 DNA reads TGTGCCGCAGGGACCCTAGCGGGAACCTACGAGCAGTACTTC. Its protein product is CAAGTLAGTYEQYF.

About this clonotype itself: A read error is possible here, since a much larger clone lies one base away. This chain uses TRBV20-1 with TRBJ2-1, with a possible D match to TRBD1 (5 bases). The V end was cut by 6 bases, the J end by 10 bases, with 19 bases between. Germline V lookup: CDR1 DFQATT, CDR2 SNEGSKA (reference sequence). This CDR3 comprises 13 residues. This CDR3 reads CSALDMDSYEQFF. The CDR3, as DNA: TGCAGTGCCCTGGACATGGATAGCTACGAGCAGTTCTTC.

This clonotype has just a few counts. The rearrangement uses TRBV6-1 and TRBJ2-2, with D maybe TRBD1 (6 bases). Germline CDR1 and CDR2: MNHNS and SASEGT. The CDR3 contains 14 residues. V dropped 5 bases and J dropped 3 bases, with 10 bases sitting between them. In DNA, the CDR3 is TGTGCCAGCAGTACAGGGATTTACACCGGGGAGCTGTTTTTT. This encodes CASSTGIYTGELFF.

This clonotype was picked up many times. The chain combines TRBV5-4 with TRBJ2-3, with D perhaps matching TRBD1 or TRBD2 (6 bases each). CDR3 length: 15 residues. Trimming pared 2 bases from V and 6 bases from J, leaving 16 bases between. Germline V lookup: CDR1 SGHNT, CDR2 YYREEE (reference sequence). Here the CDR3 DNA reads TGTGCCAGCAGCTTTGTAGCCCGAGGGGGGGATACGCAGTATTTT. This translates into CASSFVARGGDTQYF.

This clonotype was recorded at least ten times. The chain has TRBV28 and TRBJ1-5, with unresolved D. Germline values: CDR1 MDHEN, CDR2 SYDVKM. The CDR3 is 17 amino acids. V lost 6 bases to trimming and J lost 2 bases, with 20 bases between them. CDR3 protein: CASSPVGLLEGNQPQHF. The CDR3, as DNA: TGTGCCAGCAGCCCTGTGGGCCTTCTGGAGGGCAATCAGCCCCAGCATTTT.

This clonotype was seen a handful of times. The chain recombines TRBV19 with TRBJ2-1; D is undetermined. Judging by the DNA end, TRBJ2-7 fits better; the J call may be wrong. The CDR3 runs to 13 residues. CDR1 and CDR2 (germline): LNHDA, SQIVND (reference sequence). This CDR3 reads CASSISGRFGQYF. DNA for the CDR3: TGTGCCAGTAGTATATCCGGCAGGTTTGGACAGTACTTC.

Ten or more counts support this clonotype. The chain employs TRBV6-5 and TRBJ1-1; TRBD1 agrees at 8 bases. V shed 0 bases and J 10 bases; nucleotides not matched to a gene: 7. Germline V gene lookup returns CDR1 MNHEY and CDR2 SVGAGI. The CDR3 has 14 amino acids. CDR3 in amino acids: CASSYSGQGASAFF. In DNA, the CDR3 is TGTGCCAGCAGTTACTCGGGGCAGGGGGCGTCAGCTTTCTTT.